Shown below are 27 T cell receptor beta chains from a single sample sequenced in a study of blood T cell repertoires in COVID-19. Repertoires were generated with immunoSEQ multiplex PCR, while TCRdb's copy carries only in-frame clones and drops some. This sample has fewer than 300,000 clones, with about nine tenths found just once. Sequencing was carried out using peripheral blood. The receptor set was obtained from a man in his forties who had recovered from COVID-19.

The rearrangement joins TRBV19 to TRBJ2-1, with 7 bases that match TRBD2. J was trimmed by 3 bases and V by 4 bases; bases with no gene match: 6. The CDR3 length is 15 residues. The germline V gene encodes CDR1 LNHDA and CDR2 SQIVND (reference sequence). CDR3 protein: CASSSWTSIYNEQFF. The DNA for the CDR3 is TGTGCCAGTAGTAGTTGGACTAGTATCTACAATGAGCAGTTCTTC.

This chain links TRBV9 with TRBJ2-5, with 12 bases fitting TRBD2. V shed 1 base and J 2 bases; nucleotides not matched to a gene: 0. The CDR3 covers 15 residues. Germline V gene sequence: CDR1 SGDLS, CDR2 YYNGEE. CDR3 DNA: TGTGCCAGCAGCGTACTAGCGGGAGGGCAAGAGACCCAGTACTTC. It encodes CASSVLAGGQETQYF.

The rearrangement uses TRBV27 and TRBJ2-7; D might be TRBD2 (6 bases). The CDR3 is made up of 15 amino acids. V was pared by 3 bases and J by 3 bases, with 15 bases between. The germline V gene has CDR1 MNHEY and CDR2 SMNVEV (reference sequence). CDR3 in amino acids: CASSFGRDGGYEQYF. In DNA, the CDR3 is TGTGCCAGCAGTTTCGGGCGGGATGGTGGCTACGAGCAGTACTTC.

This chain joins TRBV18 and TRBJ1-1; unclear D gene. V dropped 3 bases and J dropped 3 bases, with 20 bases sitting between them. The CDR3 covers 17 residues. Germline V gene lookup returns CDR1 KGHSH and CDR2 LQKENI. CDR3 protein: CASSPQRKVRPDTEAFF. CDR3 sequence (DNA): TGTGCCAGCTCACCCCAGAGGAAGGTCCGTCCAGACACTGAAGCTTTCTTT.

The chain has TRBV10-3 and TRBJ1-3; unclear D gene. The germline V gene encodes CDR1 ENHRY and CDR2 SYGVKD. V was shortened by 3 bases and J by 0 bases, with 12 bases between the two germline ends. The CDR3 contains 16 residues. This chain's CDR3 is CAISDRTRPSGNTIYF. As DNA, the CDR3 is TGTGCCATCAGTGACAGGACTCGGCCCTCTGGAAACACCATATATTTT.

This chain connects TRBV6-5 to TRBJ1-2; weak D call: TRBD1 (6 bases). The CDR3 runs 15 residues. CDR1 MNHEY and CDR2 SVGAGI come from the germline V gene. Trimming cost V 5 bases and J 0 bases, with 13 bases left between them. CDR3 in amino acids: CASSPGTQSNYGYTF. In DNA form, the CDR3 reads TGTGCCAGCAGTCCCGGGACACAATCTAACTATGGCTACACCTTC.

The rearrangement links TRBV5-4 to TRBJ1-2; 12 bases fit TRBD1. This CDR3 region has 13 residues. J gave up 8 bases and V 7 bases, and 6 bases lay outside the gene matches. The V gene's germline CDR1 is SGHNT and CDR2 YYREEE (reference sequence). The CDR3 reads CASGDRGQAGYTF. CDR3 nucleotide sequence: TGTGCCAGCGGGGACAGGGGGCAGGCGGGCTACACCTTC.

The genes are TRBV5-1 and TRBJ1-1; D possibly corresponds to TRBD1 (6 bases). In germline, CDR1 is SGHRS, CDR2 YFSETQ. CDR3 length: 16 residues. The V end was cut by 2 bases, the J end by 0 bases, with 14 bases between. DNA of the CDR3: TGCGCCAGCAGCTTAGCCGGGGGGCCGGTGAACACTGAAGCTTTCTTT. Amino acids: CASSLAGGPVNTEAFF.

The rearrangement joins TRBV29-1 to TRBJ2-5; the match to TRBD1 covers 7 bases. The CDR3 totals 14 residues. CDR1 SQVTM and CDR2 ANQGSEA come from the germline V gene. V was pared by 4 bases and J by 4 bases, with 9 bases of the junction left unmatched. CDR3 nucleotides: TGCAGCGTTGGAAACAGGGGCCCCTCAGAGACCCAGTACTTC. Translated: CSVGNRGPSETQYF.

This clone was observed a few times. The chain combines TRBV5-1 with TRBJ1-1, with D uncertain. Between the trimmed V and J ends, which lost 4 bases and 1 base, there was a span of 14 bases. The V gene's germline CDR1 is SGHRS and CDR2 YFSETQ. The CDR3 is 15 residues long. The CDR3 loop reads CASSPVGSSNTEAFF. CDR3 nucleotide sequence: TGCGCCAGCAGCCCGGTGGGCAGTTCGAACACTGAAGCTTTCTTT. The full variable domain, in which reference TRBV5-1 and TRBJ1-1 provide the parts outside the CDR3, is KAGVTQTPRYLIKTRGQQVTLSCSPISGHRSVSWYQQTPGQGLQFLFEYFSETQRNKGNFPGRFSGRQFSNSRSEMNVSTLELGDSALYLCASSPVGSSNTEAFFGQGTRLTVV.

In its sample, this clone was seen a few times. The chain combines TRBV5-5 with TRBJ2-5, with 12 bases matching TRBD1. The CDR3 extends over 17 amino acids. J lost 3 bases, V lost 4 bases, and 10 bases had no gene match. CDR1 and CDR2 (germline): SGHKS, YYEKEE (reference sequence). The CDR3 region is CASSRGTGGAVKETQYF. CDR3 DNA sequence: TGTGCCAGCAGCCGAGGGACAGGGGGCGCAGTAAAAGAGACCCAGTACTTC.

The V and J genes are TRBV2 and TRBJ2-1, with 7 bases lining up with TRBD2. With V trimmed by 2 bases and J by 10 bases, 5 bases remained unmatched. There are 13 residues in the CDR3. Germline CDR1 reads SNHLY; CDR2 reads FYNNEI. Written as DNA, the CDR3 is TGTGCCAGCAGTGAAACTAGCGTCGGCGAGCAGTTCTTC. Translation: CASSETSVGEQFF.

The chain uses TRBV6-5 and TRBJ2-7; 7 nucleotides agree with TRBD2. V gave up 2 bases and J gave up 2 bases; unmatched junction bases: 6. This CDR3 is 15 amino acids long. Germline CDR1 MNHEY, CDR2 SVGAGI. The CDR3, as DNA: TGTGCCAGCAGTTACCGAAAGCGGGGCCCCTACGAGCAGTACTTC. It encodes CASSYRKRGPYEQYF.

The CDR3 reads CASSPFPMKQAGHYNEQFF. Written as DNA, the CDR3 is TGTGCCAGCAGCCCCTTCCCCATGAAGCAAGCGGGCCACTACAATGAGCAGTTCTTC. V gene TRBV14 combines with J gene TRBJ2-1, with D perhaps matching TRBD2 (6 bases). From germline, CDR1 is SGHDN and CDR2 FVKESK. The CDR3 is made up of 19 amino acids. V lost 4 bases and J lost 3, with 25 bases in between.

This rearrangement joins TRBV18 to TRBJ2-5; D remains unclear. The CDR3 has 13 amino acids. The V and J ends lost 3 bases and 1 base respectively, with 6 bases between them. Germline CDR1 reads KGHSH; CDR2 reads LQKENI. The CDR3: CASSPRSQETQYF. CDR3 DNA sequence: TGTGCCAGCTCACCCCGGTCCCAAGAGACCCAGTACTTC.

The chain carries TRBV7-8 and TRBJ1-3; D is undetermined. V was shortened by 2 bases and J by 2 bases, with 10 bases between the two germline ends. The CDR3 has 15 residues. Germline CDR1 is SGHVS and CDR2 is FQNEAQ. CDR3 DNA: TGTGCCAGCAGCTTACCCGGGATTCCTGGAAACACCATATATTTT. Amino acids: CASSLPGIPGNTIYF.

The V gene is TRBV18, the J gene TRBJ2-5; D possibly corresponds to TRBD1 (6 bases). CDR3 length: 16 amino acids. V lost 6 bases, J lost 2 bases, and 19 bases lay in between. Per the germline V gene, CDR1 is KGHSH and CDR2 is LQKENI. CDR3 bases: TGTGCCAGCTCGCCCTTTGGACAAAGGGGGCAAGAGACCCAGTACTTC. It yields the protein CASSPFGQRGQETQYF.

V is TRBV7-9 and J is TRBJ2-1; TRBD1 matches at 10 bases. This CDR3 region has 14 residues. V lost 5 bases and J lost 6; bases outside the gene matches: 4. Germline values: CDR1 SEHNR, CDR2 FQNEAQ (reference sequence). The CDR3 coding sequence is TGTGCCAGCAGCCGACAGGGGGCAATCAATGAGCAGTTCTTC. Its translation is CASSRQGAINEQFF.

This clone was counted once. The genes are TRBV27 and TRBJ2-1, with TRBD2 matching over 7 bases. J lost 4 bases, V lost 2 bases, and 8 bases had no gene match. The CDR3 spans 16 residues. CDR1 is MNHEY, CDR2 SMNVEV, per germline (reference sequence). CDR3 bases: TGTGCCAGCAGTTTAGGGGGGGGAGGGCCATACAATGAGCAGTTCTTC. Amino acid sequence: CASSLGGGGPYNEQFF.

This chain connects TRBV7-9 to TRBJ2-5; 11 positions agree with TRBD2. The V and J ends lost 5 bases and 2 bases, in that order; junction bases with no gene match: 7. CDR1 is SEHNR, CDR2 FQNEAQ, per germline (reference sequence). The CDR3 is 16 amino acids. The CDR3 sequence is CASSTTLAGVQETQYF. For the CDR3, the DNA is TGTGCCAGCAGCACCACACTAGCGGGGGTTCAAGAGACCCAGTACTTC.

V usage is TRBV10-1 and J usage is TRBJ2-7; 10 bases align to TRBD2. Germline loops: CDR1 WNHNN, CDR2 SYGVQD (reference sequence). After removal of 3 bases from V and 3 bases from J, the junction contained 5 bases not matched to a gene. The CDR3 sequence is 15 residues long. Here the CDR3 reads CASSEGTSEHYEQYF. CDR3 in DNA: TGCGCCAGCAGTGAAGGGACTAGCGAACACTACGAGCAGTACTTC.

The chain recombines TRBV11-2 with TRBJ2-5, with D maybe TRBD2 (7 bases). The germline V and J ends were trimmed by 2 bases and 4 bases, with 17 bases remaining between them. Germline V lookup: CDR1 SGHAT, CDR2 FQNNGV. The CDR3 loop spans 16 amino acids. CDR3 in amino acids: CASSLWSGGARETQYF. CDR3 nucleotide sequence: TGTGCCAGCAGCTTATGGAGTGGGGGGGCGAGAGAGACCCAGTACTTC.

The chain uses TRBV9 and TRBJ1-2; 8 positions match TRBD1. V was clipped by 3 bases and J by 7 bases; unmatched bases: 8. This CDR3 spans 14 amino acids. The V gene's germline CDR1 is SGDLS and CDR2 YYNGEE. The CDR3 DNA sequence: TGTGCCAGCAGCGAAGGGACAGGCGCCCCTGGCTACACCTTC. Its protein product is CASSEGTGAPGYTF.

The chain has TRBV5-6 and TRBJ2-7; D is unresolved. CDR3 length equals 12 residues. Germline CDR1 reads SGHDT; CDR2 reads YYEEEE. Trimming cost V 4 bases and J 3 bases, with 8 bases left between them. CDR3 in DNA: TGTGCCAGCAGCGGAGCTAGCTACGAGCAGTACTTC. Amino acid sequence: CASSGASYEQYF.

This clone has just a few counts. The CDR3 here is CASSQVGESTEAFF. The DNA for the CDR3 is TGTGCCAGCAGCCAAGTCGGGGAGAGCACTGAAGCTTTCTTT. The rearrangement links TRBV3-1 (or the pseudogene TRBV3-2) to TRBJ1-1; no clear D. CDR1 and CDR2 (germline): LGHDT, YNNKEL (reference sequence). This CDR3 has 14 residues. The V and J ends lost 1 base and 4 bases respectively, with 10 bases between them.

The chain links TRBV24-1 to TRBJ1-5; a weak D match, TRBD1 (5 bases). V lost 6 bases and J 3 bases, leaving 11 bases between the germline ends. The CDR3 extends over 14 amino acids. CDR1 KGHDR and CDR2 SFDVKD come from the germline V gene. The DNA for the CDR3 is TGTGCCACCAGTTCATCTGGGGCCAATCAGCCCCAGCATTTT. Its protein is CATSSSGANQPQHF.

This clone was seen a handful of times. The J gene is TRBJ2-3, the V gene TRBV28; 13 nucleotides align to TRBD2. The V gene's germline CDR1 is MDHEN and CDR2 SYDVKM. The CDR3 runs to 14 residues. V dropped 10 bases and J dropped 6; count of bases not matched to a gene: 7. CDR3 loop: CATQTSGRTDTQYF. In DNA, the CDR3 is TGTGCCACCCAGACTAGCGGGAGGACGGATACGCAGTATTTT.